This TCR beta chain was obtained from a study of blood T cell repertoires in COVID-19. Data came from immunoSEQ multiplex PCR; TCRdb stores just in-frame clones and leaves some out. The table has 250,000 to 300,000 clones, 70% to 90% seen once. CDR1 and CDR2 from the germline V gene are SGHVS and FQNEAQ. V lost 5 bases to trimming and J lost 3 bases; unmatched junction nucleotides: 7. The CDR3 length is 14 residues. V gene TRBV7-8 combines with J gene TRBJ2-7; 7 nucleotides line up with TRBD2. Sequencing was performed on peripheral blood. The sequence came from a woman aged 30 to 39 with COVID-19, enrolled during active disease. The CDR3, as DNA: TGTGCCAGCAGCCCCCCGACTAGCTACTACGAGCAGTACTTC. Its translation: CASSPPTSYYEQYF.